Listed here are 10 T cell receptor beta chains from one sample, sequenced in a study of OX40 agonist ivuxolimab in advanced cancers. Assay used: immunoSEQ multiplex PCR; TCRdb lists only in-frame clones, some missing. The sample lists about 130,000 clones, less than 95% seen once, with roughly 0.8% in the top ten. The sample consisted of CD4+ or CD8+ T cells sorted from blood, taken in a trial of the OX40 agonist ivuxolimab. The source of these receptors is an adult with an advanced solid tumor such as melanoma, head and neck, liver or kidney cancer.

This chain links TRBV5-1 with TRBJ2-7; D unclear. Trimming stripped 4 bases from V and 0 bases from J, with 5 bases between. The germline gives CDR1 SGHRS, CDR2 YFSETQ. The CDR3 sequence is 12 residues long. Written as DNA, the CDR3 is TGCGCCAGCAGCGATAGCTCCTACGAGCAGTACTTC. As protein: CASSDSSYEQYF.

In its sample, this clone was seen a few times. The rearrangement joins TRBV7-3 to TRBJ2-1, with D possibly matching TRBD1 (5 bases). The germline V gene has CDR1 SGHTA and CDR2 FQGTGA. CDR3 size: 15 residues. The V and J ends lost 2 bases and 7 bases respectively, with 15 bases between them. CDR3 protein: CASSLQGKGFNEQFF. Written as DNA, the CDR3 is TGTGCCAGCAGCTTACAGGGTAAAGGCTTTAATGAGCAGTTCTTC.

V is TRBV9 and J is TRBJ1-1; D unclear. With 0 bases removed from V and 4 bases from J, the gap between germline ends came to 16 bases. The CDR3 is 16 amino acids. CDR1 and CDR2 from the germline V gene are SGDLS and YYNGEE. CDR3 protein: CASSVVGSGSSTEAFF. The DNA for the CDR3 is TGTGCCAGCAGCGTAGTGGGTAGCGGATCGTCCACTGAAGCTTTCTTT.

The sample holds one count of this clone. V usage is TRBV27 and J usage is TRBJ1-4; D gene uncertain. There are 13 residues in the CDR3. V lost 6 bases and J lost 5, with 10 bases in between. CDR1 MNHEY and CDR2 SMNVEV come from the germline V gene (reference sequence). CDR3 region: CASRRVENEKLFF. The CDR3 DNA follows: TGTGCCAGCAGGAGGGTAGAGAATGAAAAACTGTTTTTT.

This rearrangement joins TRBV2 to TRBJ2-2; no definite D call. CDR1 and CDR2 from the germline V gene are SNHLY and FYNNEI. CDR3 length: 15 amino acids. V shed 1 base and J shed 4 bases, with 10 bases lying between them. CDR3 DNA: TGTGCCAGCAGTGAAGACGGATGGACCACCGGGGAGCTGTTTTTT. Encoded protein: CASSEDGWTTGELFF.

The J gene is TRBJ1-2, the V gene TRBV19; no definite D call. The CDR3 runs 13 residues. Germline loops: CDR1 LNHDA, CDR2 SQIVND (reference sequence). Trimming took 4 bases from V and 5 from J, leaving 11 bases between them. In DNA, the CDR3 is TGTGCCAGTAGTACCCGGTCCAGATATGGCTACACCTTC. It specifies CASSTRSRYGYTF.

This sequence joins TRBV7-3 and TRBJ2-1; 9 positions match TRBD1. CDR3 length: 18 residues. Germline lookup yields CDR1 SGHTA and CDR2 FQGTGA. Trimming at V came to 5 bases and at J to 3 bases, leaving 14 bases not matched to a gene. The CDR3 bases are TGTGCCAGCAGCCGTACAGGGGGCGGGTTGGGGAGCTACAATGAGCAGTTCTTC. Translating it yields CASSRTGGGLGSYNEQFF.

This clone was recorded once. The V and J genes are TRBV6-4 and TRBJ2-2; TRBD2 might be the D (6 bases). V was pared by 4 bases and J by 3 bases, with 9 bases between. CDR1 and CDR2 from the germline V gene are MRHNA and SNTAGT. The CDR3 loop spans 14 amino acids. The CDR3 DNA is TGTGCCAGCAGTGCGGACTATTACACCGGGGAGCTGTTTTTT. This codes for CASSADYYTGELFF.

The CDR3 DNA reads TGTGCCAGCAGCTTCATTCAGGGGTACAATGAGCAGTTCTTC. Its translation is CASSFIQGYNEQFF. The V gene is TRBV7-2, the J gene TRBJ2-1; possible D gene TRBD1, 6 bases. The CDR3 length is 14 residues. With 3 bases removed from V and 4 bases from J, the gap between germline ends came to 10 bases. Germline-derived CDR1 and CDR2 are SGHTA and FQGNSA.

J is TRBJ1-2 and V is TRBV28; no reliable D call. V shed 4 bases and J shed 9 bases, with 12 bases lying between them. CDR1 and CDR2 (germline): MDHEN, SYDVKM. This CDR3 is 12 amino acids long. The CDR3 loop reads CASSSSTESYTF. CDR3 nucleotide sequence: TGTGCCAGCAGTTCCTCAACAGAAAGCTACACCTTC.